These 27 T cell receptor beta chains share one sample of origin, sequenced in a study of beta chain features in type 1 diabetes. TCRB transcripts that were expressed got sequenced, as all of the isolated RNA had been reverse transcribed. Clones were read by immunoSEQ multiplex PCR, and TCRdb kept only the in-frame ones, dropping some. The sample gives some 410,000 clones, over 11% of which show up once; roughly 0.04% is in the top ten. Sample: naive CD4+ T cells from blood. The receptors derive from a man younger than 45 in good health.

This clone was observed a handful of times. Written as DNA, the CDR3 is TGTGCCAGCAGCTTTTTCGGACGCTTGAGAGGAGAGACCCAGTACTTC. Encoded protein: CASSFFGRLRGETQYF. The J gene is TRBJ2-5, the V gene TRBV5-8; D is undetermined. Germline V gives CDR1 SGHTS, CDR2 YDEGEE. There are 16 residues in the CDR3. V lost 2 bases and J 4 bases, leaving 18 bases between the germline ends. Using reference TRBV5-8 and TRBJ2-5 for the parts outside the CDR3, the full variable domain is EAGVTQSPTHLIKTRGQQATLRCSPISGHTSVYWYQQALGLGLQFLLWYDEGEERNRGNFPPRFSGRQFPNYSSELNVNALELEDSALYLCASSFFGRLRGETQYFGPGTRLLVL.

The table lists this clone with a few counts. CDR3 sequence reads: CASSRGQPQHF. The CDR3 coding sequence is TGTGCCAGCAGTCGAGGTCAGCCCCAGCATTTT. The chain couples TRBV2 to TRBJ1-5; D remains ambiguous. Germline V gene data show CDR1 as SNHLY and CDR2 as FYNNEI. Trimming left V 5 bases short and J 6 bases short, with 5 bases between. This CDR3 region has 11 residues.

The chain joins TRBV7-2 to TRBJ2-3, with 8 positions matching TRBD2. Losses at the gene ends were 4 bases for V and 12 bases for J; bases not matched to a gene: 12. CDR3 length: 14 residues. Per the germline V gene, CDR1 is SGHTA and CDR2 is FQGNSA. DNA of the CDR3: TGTGCCAGCAGCTACCTGGGTCTCAGCGGGGGACAGTATTTT. Translation: CASSYLGLSGGQYF.

This clone was observed a few times. This chain joins TRBV19 and TRBJ2-6; no definite D call. The CDR3 consists of 15 residues. Trimming took off 3 bases at V and 1 base at J, with 7 bases between the two ends. Germline assignment: CDR1 LNHDA and CDR2 SQIVND (reference sequence). The CDR3 loop is CASSIRESGANVLTF. The CDR3 DNA reads as TGTGCCAGTAGTATTAGGGAATCTGGGGCCAACGTCCTGACTTTC. The full variable domain, with the rest looked up from reference TRBV19 and TRBJ2-6, is DGGITQSPKYLFRKEGQNVTLSCEQNLNHDAMYWYRQDPGQGLRLIYYSQIVNDFQKGDIAEGYSVSREKKESFPLTVTSAQKNPTAFYLCASSIRESGANVLTFGAGSRLTVL.

The J gene is TRBJ2-3, the V gene TRBV7-9; TRBD2 matches 10 bases. V lost 2 bases, J lost 0 bases, and 2 bases stayed unmatched. Germline V gene data show CDR1 as SEHNR and CDR2 as FQNEAQ (reference sequence). The CDR3 contains 16 residues. The CDR3, as DNA: TGTGCCAGCAGCTTACCACTAGCGGGGAGCACAGATACGCAGTATTTT. Protein sequence: CASSLPLAGSTDTQYF.

This clone was recorded a few times. V usage is TRBV7-2 and J usage is TRBJ2-1, with D possibly being TRBD1 (6 bases). CDR1 and CDR2 from the germline V gene are SGHTA and FQGNSA. The CDR3 sequence is 15 residues long. V dropped 10 bases and J dropped 0 bases, with 16 bases sitting between them. CDR3 coding DNA: TGTGCCACCACAACACAGGGTTACTCCTACAATGAGCAGTTCTTC. Protein: CATTTQGYSYNEQFF.

This chain links TRBV20-1 with TRBJ1-3; the D is unclear. The V gene's germline CDR1 is DFQATT and CDR2 SNEGSKA (reference sequence). The CDR3 is made up of 11 amino acids. V shed 3 bases and J shed 7 bases, with 7 bases lying between them. This CDR3 reads CSARLRNTIYF. CDR3 in DNA: TGCAGTGCTAGGCTCCGGAACACCATATATTTT.

Only a few counts were recorded for this clone. The J gene is TRBJ1-5, the V gene TRBV7-8, with D unclear. The CDR3 has 16 amino acids. Germline CDR1 SGHVS, CDR2 FQNEAQ. Deletions cut 3 bases from V and 1 base from J, with 13 bases between. Here the CDR3 DNA reads TGTGCCAGCAGCTTCGGTCGGGTGGGAAGCAATCAGCCCCAGCATTTT. Translating gives CASSFGRVGSNQPQHF.

This rearrangement joins TRBV11-3 to TRBJ2-1, with D tentatively TRBD1 (5 bases). V lost 5 bases and J lost 8, with 10 bases in between. The CDR3 length is 12 residues. Looked up from germline, CDR1 is SGHNT and CDR2 is YENEEA. CDR3 nucleotide sequence: TGTGCCAGCAGCCAGGGCAGGGATGAGCAGTTCTTC. Translation: CASSQGRDEQFF. Based on the CDR3 plus reference TRBV11-3 and TRBJ2-1, the full variable domain is EAGVVQSPRYKIIEKKQPVAFWCNPISGHNTLYWYLQNLGQGPELLIRYENEEAVDDSQLPKDRFSAERLKGVDSTLKIQPAELGDSAVYLCASSQGRDEQFFGPGTRLTVL.

This clone has just a few counts. The rearrangement uses TRBV7-9 and TRBJ2-1; D is unresolved. V gave up 4 bases and J gave up 3 bases, with 7 bases separating them. Germline CDR1 is SEHNR and CDR2 is FQNEAQ (reference sequence). This CDR3 comprises 13 residues. Here the CDR3 DNA reads TGTGCCAGCAGCTCTACAGACTACAATGAGCAGTTCTTC. Encoded protein: CASSSTDYNEQFF.

This chain uses TRBV6-5 with TRBJ1-6; D remains unclear. The CDR3 runs 16 residues. The V gene lost 2 bases and the J gene lost 6 bases, with 14 bases spanning the gap. Germline V gives CDR1 MNHEY, CDR2 SVGAGI. CDR3 region: CASSYPRVGSNSPLHF. CDR3 DNA: TGTGCCAGCAGTTACCCGCGTGTGGGGTCTAATTCACCCCTCCACTTT.

The gene calls are TRBV6-1 and TRBJ1-5; D not certain. Germline V lookup: CDR1 MNHNS, CDR2 SASEGT. This CDR3 spans 14 amino acids. V was shortened by 5 bases and J by 1 base, with 9 bases between the two germline ends. The CDR3 protein is CASSTRVSNQPQHF. In DNA, the CDR3 is TGTGCCAGCAGTACACGGGTGAGCAATCAGCCCCAGCATTTT.

This chain uses TRBV11-2 with TRBJ1-4, with a tentative D call TRBD1 (6 bases). The CDR3 loop spans 19 amino acids. In germline, CDR1 is SGHAT, CDR2 FQNNGV. Trimming pared 5 bases from V and 2 bases from J, leaving 24 bases between. The CDR3 loop is CASSLRRTGFKETNEKLFF. For the CDR3, the DNA is TGTGCCAGCAGCCTACGCAGAACAGGGTTCAAAGAGACTAATGAAAAACTGTTTTTT.

Only a few counts were recorded for this clone. The rearrangement links TRBV10-3 to TRBJ2-3; 13 nucleotides align to TRBD2. Germline CDR1 ENHRY, CDR2 SYGVKD. V trimming: 6 bases; J trimming: 0 bases; junction bases outside the gene matches: 12. This CDR3 comprises 19 residues. The CDR3 sequence is CAISDLLRLAGGSTDTQYF. The CDR3 DNA sequence: TGTGCCATCAGCGACCTCCTCCGACTAGCGGGGGGCAGCACAGATACGCAGTATTTT.

The chain carries TRBV14 and TRBJ1-5; the D is unclear. This CDR3 has 15 amino acids. Germline CDR1 and CDR2: SGHDN and FVKESK. V gave up 0 bases and J gave up 2 bases, with 8 bases separating them. The CDR3 loop is CASSQEIGGNQPQHF. CDR3 nucleotides: TGTGCCAGCAGCCAAGAGATTGGGGGCAATCAGCCCCAGCATTTT.

The CDR3, as DNA: TGTGCCACCAGCAGAGTTAGACCTTATAATTCACCCCTCCACTTT. It yields the protein CATSRVRPYNSPLHF. The rearrangement joins TRBV15 to TRBJ1-6; D remains ambiguous. The CDR3 loop spans 15 amino acids. The V end lost 1 base, the J end lost 4 bases, and 8 bases lay between the germline ends. Germline CDR1 is LNHNV and CDR2 is YYDKDF (reference sequence).

This clone was recorded a few times. The rearrangement joins TRBV2 to TRBJ2-2; D remains ambiguous. V was cut by 7 bases and J by 3 bases, with 6 bases left in between. This CDR3 contains 12 residues. In germline, CDR1 is SNHLY, CDR2 FYNNEI. This CDR3 is CASTAYTGELFF. Written as DNA, the CDR3 is TGTGCCAGCACAGCGTACACCGGGGAGCTGTTTTTT.

This clone has only a few counts. The gene calls are TRBV13 and TRBJ2-1; tentatively, D is TRBD1 or TRBD2 (5 bases each). Germline V gene data show CDR1 as PRHDT and CDR2 as FYEKMQ (reference sequence). The CDR3 is 13 residues long. V gave up 5 bases and J gave up 12 bases, with 17 bases separating them. The CDR3 DNA sequence: TGTGCCAGCAGCCACGCCCCACTAGGGGCGCAGTTCTTC. Its protein is CASSHAPLGAQFF. The complete variable domain, with remaining parts taken from reference TRBV13 and TRBJ2-1, reads AAGVIQSPRHLIKEKRETATLKCYPIPRHDTVYWYQQGPGQDPQFLISFYEKMQSDKGSIPDRFSAQQFSDYHSELNMSSLELGDSALYFCASSHAPLGAQFFGPGTRLTVL.

This clone occurred a few times. This chain connects TRBV6-5 to TRBJ1-2; the match to TRBD1 covers 10 bases. With 2 bases clipped from V and 6 bases from J, the junction kept 0 bases outside the gene matches. Per the germline V gene, CDR1 is MNHEY and CDR2 is SVGAGI. The CDR3 has 13 amino acids. The CDR3 DNA is TGTGCCAGCAGTTACGGACAGGGGGATGGCTACACCTTC. Translation gives CASSYGQGDGYTF.

The chain links TRBV13 to TRBJ2-2; D gene ambiguous. Trimming left V 2 bases short and J 0 bases short, with 4 bases between. CDR1 is PRHDT and CDR2 is FYEKMQ in the germline V gene (reference sequence). This CDR3 region has 14 residues. The CDR3 region is CASSLWANTGELFF. The CDR3 DNA is TGTGCCAGCAGCTTATGGGCGAACACCGGGGAGCTGTTTTTT.

Written as DNA, the CDR3 is TGTGCTAGTGGTTTAGGCTCTCCGGGCGGGGAGCTGTTTTTT. It is translated as CASGLGSPGGELFF. The chain carries TRBV12-5 and TRBJ2-2; D gene ambiguous. Trimming stripped 3 bases from V and 7 bases from J, with 12 bases between. Germline V CDR1 and CDR2: LGHNT, FRNRAP. The CDR3 sequence is 14 residues long.

The chain is built from TRBV14 and TRBJ2-3, with D maybe TRBD2 (5 bases). Germline V gives CDR1 SGHDN, CDR2 FVKESK. The CDR3 totals 15 residues. CDR3 in amino acids: CGSSQALAGTDTQYF. The CDR3, as DNA: TGTGGGAGCAGCCAAGCCCTAGCTGGCACAGATACGCAGTATTTT.

This clone has only a few counts. The chain links TRBV7-9 to TRBJ1-1; the D is unclear. Trimming removed 1 base at V and 11 bases at J, with 14 bases between. CDR3 size: 13 residues. Germline V gives CDR1 SEHNR, CDR2 FQNEAQ (reference sequence). The CDR3 DNA reads as TGTGCCAGCAGCTTAGGGGTAGGGAGAGGTGCTTTCTTT. Translation gives CASSLGVGRGAFF.

This clone was observed a few times. This chain joins TRBV9 and TRBJ2-1; D is perhaps TRBD1 or TRBD2 (5 bases each). The CDR3 sequence is 15 residues long. Trimming removed 4 bases at V and 2 bases at J, with 13 bases between. Germline V gives CDR1 SGDLS, CDR2 YYNGEE. CDR3: CASSTTGTTYNEQFF. The CDR3, as DNA: TGTGCCAGCAGCACAACCGGGACCACCTACAATGAGCAGTTCTTC.

The V call is TRBV30, the J call TRBJ2-7; D gene unclear. The CDR3 is 13 amino acids. Trimming removed 3 bases from V and 1 base from J, with 10 bases in between. CDR1 is GTSNPN, CDR2 SVGIG, per germline (reference sequence). CDR3 protein: CAWSRQPSYEQYV. The CDR3 coding sequence is TGTGCCTGGAGCAGACAACCGTCCTACGAGCAGTACGTC.

The chain carries TRBV29-1 and TRBJ2-2; D is unclear. The CDR3 loop spans 14 amino acids. V gave up 5 bases and J gave up 4 bases, with 14 bases separating them. Germline V gives CDR1 SQVTM, CDR2 ANQGSEA. Here the CDR3 reads CSVRVGWPTGELFF. The CDR3, as DNA: TGCAGCGTTCGGGTGGGGTGGCCCACCGGGGAGCTGTTTTTT.

In this sample, this clone turned up a few times. The J gene is TRBJ2-5, the V gene TRBV29-1, with D perhaps given as TRBD1 or TRBD2 (6 bases each). The CDR3 contains 14 residues. The V gene's germline CDR1 is SQVTM and CDR2 ANQGSEA. V was shortened by 3 bases and J by 5 bases, with 16 bases between the two germline ends. The CDR3 nucleotides are TGCAGCGTTGATTTTTTTGGAGGGGGTGAGACCCAGTACTTC. As protein: CSVDFFGGGETQYF. Combining the CDR3 with reference TRBV29-1 and TRBJ2-5 gives the whole variable domain SAVISQKPSRDICQRGTSLTIQCQVDSQVTMMFWYRQQPGQSLTLIATANQGSEATYESGFVIDKFPISRPNLTFSTLTVSNMSPEDSSIYLCSVDFFGGGETQYFGPGTRLLVL.